The clone carrying this T cell receptor beta chain was seen a handful of times. In TCRdb, the RT-PCR reads were re-called with MiXCR into one record per CDR3 protein. The sample consists of hundreds of thousands of distinct CDR3 sequences, about 17% of them appearing once. The entry originates in a study of response to subunit inactivated influenza vaccine. From germline, CDR1 is MNHEY and CDR2 SMNVEV (reference sequence). V lost 4 bases to trimming and J lost 0 bases; unmatched junction nucleotides: 10. This CDR3 contains 17 residues. This chain joins TRBV27 and TRBJ1-1, with TRBD1 matching 8 bases. This clonotype originated in a man aged 50 to 69 who received an inactivated influenza vaccine. Here the sequenced sample was CD4+ T cells sorted from PBMCs, taken roughly 24 months after vaccination. CDR3 residues: CASSSTRTGWVNTEAFF. DNA of the CDR3: TGTGCCAGCAGTTCCACCCGGACAGGGTGGGTGAACACTGAAGCTTTCTTT.